This T cell receptor (beta chain) was sequenced in a study of T cell repertoires in cytomegalovirus infection. Each CDR3 protein gets one entry after TCRdb re-called the reads with MiXCR. The sample holds 51,000 or so distinct CDR3 sequences, around 20% seen once. As to this clonotype: Its antigen is unidentified.

Study results and limitations: Cumulative frequency of public TCR beta families picked out carriers of CMV plus the relevant HLA. HLA-C-restricted CMV-specific TCR beta clonotypes prevailed in the ex vivo response.

The CDR3 is made up of 15 amino acids. Germline-derived CDR1 and CDR2 are MNHEY and SMNVEV (reference sequence). Trimming removed 2 bases from V and 1 base from J, with 12 bases in between. The sample was CD8+ T cells from cultured PBMCs, taken from culture after CMV antigen stimulation. This chain connects TRBV27 to TRBJ2-7; D is perhaps TRBD2 (6 bases). The clonotype comes from a human donor in good health (CMV status not recorded). Some clones in this sample may be carry-over from other donors' samples. CDR3 amino acids: CASSLGDGGSYEQYF. In DNA form, the CDR3 reads TGTGCCAGCAGTTTAGGGGACGGAGGGTCCTACGAGCAGTACTTC.